The clone carrying this T cell receptor beta chain was counted a few times. Its antigen is not known. This sample is part of a study of T cells after yellow fever vaccination. Study-wide points: Though weaker, the secondary response peaked faster, on day 5 versus 15. Boosting was followed by the reappearance of most primary-vaccination clones (roughly 95% CD4, roughly 90% CD8).

TCRdb re-called the 5' RACE reads with MiXCR, one entry per CDR3 protein. The top ten clones hold roughly 19% of a sample with around 320,000 distinct CDR3 sequences, around 4.4% of them seen once. Unmatched junction bases numbered 8, after V lost 5 bases and J lost 5 bases. The CDR3 is 15 amino acids. The chain carries TRBV12-3 or TRBV12-4 and TRBJ2-3; the match to TRBD1 covers 9 bases. The sequences come from PBMCs, collected 15 days after the yellow fever booster vaccination. The TCR originated in a man in his late teens or twenties who received the YFV17D yellow fever vaccine. The DNA for the CDR3 is TGTGCCAGCAGTACCCGGGACAGGGTCGTAGATACGCAGTATTTT. It is translated as CASSTRDRVVDTQYF.